This entry features one TCR beta chain sequence. The antigen is undetermined. Since the CDR3 does not end with the conserved phenylalanine or tryptophan, this likely comes from a read error. This record comes from a study of response to subunit inactivated influenza vaccine. Study-wide results and limits: There was a suggestion from the authors that each seasonal influenza vaccination recruits few new T cells.

The CDR3 is 15 amino acids. V dropped 3 bases and J dropped 3; count of bases not matched to a gene: 4. Germline loops: CDR1 MDHEN, CDR2 SYDVKM. MiXCR was run by TCRdb on the RT-PCR reads, yielding one entry per CDR3 protein. Of fewer than 800,000 distinct CDR3 sequences in the sample, about a sixth were seen once. The chain employs TRBV28 and TRBJ2-7, with 11 bases that match TRBD1. This clonotype originated in a man aged 50 to 60 who received an inactivated influenza vaccine. The source material was PBMCs from blood, sampled 11 to 12 days after vaccination. In DNA form, the CDR3 reads TGTGCCAGCAGTTTCGGGACAGGGGGGTACTACGAGCAGTACTTA. Translating gives CASSFGTGGYYEQYL.